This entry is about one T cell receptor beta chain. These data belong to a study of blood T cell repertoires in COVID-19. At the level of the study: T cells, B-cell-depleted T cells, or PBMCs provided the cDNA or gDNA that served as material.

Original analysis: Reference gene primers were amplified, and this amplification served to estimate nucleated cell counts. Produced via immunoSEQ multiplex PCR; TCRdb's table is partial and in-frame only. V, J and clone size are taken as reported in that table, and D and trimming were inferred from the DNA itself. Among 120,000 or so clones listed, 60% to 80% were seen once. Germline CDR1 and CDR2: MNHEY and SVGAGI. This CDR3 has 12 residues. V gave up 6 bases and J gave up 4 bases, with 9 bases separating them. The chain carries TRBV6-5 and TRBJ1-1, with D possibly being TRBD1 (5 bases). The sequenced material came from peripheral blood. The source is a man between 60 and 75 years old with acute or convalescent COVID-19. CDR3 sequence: CASSIQGTEAFF. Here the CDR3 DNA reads TGTGCCAGCAGCATCCAGGGCACTGAAGCTTTCTTT.